Listed here are 6 T cell receptor beta chains from one sample, sequenced in a study of blood T cells in healthy people across ages. Sample-barcoded 5' priming and a J-beta primer mix drove a second PCR of roughly 6 to 12 cycles. TCRdb re-derived calls from the 5' RACE reads in MiXCR, one entry per CDR3 protein. This sample yields about 510,000 distinct CDR3 sequences, of which roughly a quarter are seen a single time; over 3.5% belongs to the top ten. This sample was shared with a second study, whose subject was T cells of mothers and their children.

The sequenced material came from blood. The receptors were sampled from a boy younger than 10 in good health.

This chain uses TRBV7-6 with TRBJ2-1; 9 nucleotides line up with TRBD2. The CDR3 totals 12 residues. The germline CDR1 and CDR2 sequences are SGHVS and FNYEAQ. With V trimmed by 5 bases and J by 10 bases, 3 bases remained unmatched. The CDR3 spells CASSQTSGEQFF. The CDR3 DNA is TGTGCCAGCAGCCAGACTAGCGGAGAGCAGTTCTTC.

This clonotype was observed a handful of times. The chain couples TRBV27 to TRBJ2-5, with 10 bases matching TRBD1. The end of the DNA is better explained by TRBJ2-1, so the J call may be wrong. The CDR3 is made up of 15 amino acids. From germline, CDR1 is MNHEY and CDR2 SMNVEV (reference sequence). DNA of the CDR3: TGTGCCAGCACCCTCCGGACAGGGGGCTACAATGAGCAGTTCTTC. It codes for CASTLRTGGYNEQFF.

The CDR3 region is CASSLGTGSAGELFF. The CDR3 DNA reads TGCGCCAGCAGCCTCGGGACAGGGTCGGCCGGGGAGCTGTTTTTT. The rearrangement joins TRBV4-3 to TRBJ2-2, with 9 positions matching TRBD1. In germline, CDR1 is LGHNA, CDR2 YSLEER. Losses at the gene ends were 4 bases for V and 6 bases for J; bases not matched to a gene: 6. This CDR3 is 15 amino acids long.

This chain joins TRBV20-1 and TRBJ2-7, with a tentative D call TRBD1 (5 bases). The CDR3 has 12 residues. Germline CDR1 DFQATT, CDR2 SNEGSKA (reference sequence). V was clipped by 6 bases and J by 3 bases, with 12 bases between them. The CDR3 nucleotides are TGCAGTGCCCCAGCCCAGGGCTACGAGCAGTACTTC. This translates into CSAPAQGYEQYF.

This sequence joins TRBV21-1 and TRBJ2-5; no DNA check was done on the table's D call, TRBD1. TRBV21-1 constitutes a pseudogene. This CDR3 spans 15 amino acids. The CDR3 sequence: CAGHLWTGAKETQYF. CDR3 DNA sequence: TGTGCCGGCCATCTCTGGACAGGCGCAAAAGAGACCCAGTACTTC.

V and J are TRBV30 and TRBJ1-1; D might be TRBD1 (6 bases). The germline CDR1 and CDR2 sequences are GTSNPN and SVGIG (reference sequence). The CDR3 totals 11 residues. The V end was cut by 0 bases, the J end by 8 bases, with 7 bases between. The CDR3, as DNA: TGTGCCTGGAGTGTGGGGGCAGAAGCTTTCTTT. Encoded protein: CAWSVGAEAFF.